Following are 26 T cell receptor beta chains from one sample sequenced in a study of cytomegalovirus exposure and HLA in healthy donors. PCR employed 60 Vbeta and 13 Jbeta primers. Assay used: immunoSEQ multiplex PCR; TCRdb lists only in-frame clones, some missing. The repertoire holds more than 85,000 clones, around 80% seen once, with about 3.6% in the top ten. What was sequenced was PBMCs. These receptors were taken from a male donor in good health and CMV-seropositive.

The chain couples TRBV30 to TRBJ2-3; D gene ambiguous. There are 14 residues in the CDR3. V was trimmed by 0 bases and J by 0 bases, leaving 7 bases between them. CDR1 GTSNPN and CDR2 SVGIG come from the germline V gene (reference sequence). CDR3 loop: CAWSVPTSTDTQYF. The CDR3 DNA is TGTGCCTGGAGTGTTCCAACTAGCACAGATACGCAGTATTTT.

The CDR3 bases are TGTGCCAGCAGCCCGGGACTGAGCTACAATGAGCAGTTCTTC. This sequence encodes CASSPGLSYNEQFF. The chain combines TRBV5-4 with TRBJ2-1, with D tentatively TRBD2 (6 bases). Looked up from germline, CDR1 is SGHNT and CDR2 is YYREEE (reference sequence). The CDR3 spans 14 residues. V was shortened by 4 bases and J by 3 bases, with 11 bases between the two germline ends.

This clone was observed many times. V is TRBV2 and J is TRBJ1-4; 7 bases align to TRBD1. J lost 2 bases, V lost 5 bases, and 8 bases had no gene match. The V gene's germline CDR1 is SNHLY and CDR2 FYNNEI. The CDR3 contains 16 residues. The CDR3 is CASSLQGYMTNEKLFF. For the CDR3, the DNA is TGTGCCAGCAGTCTACAGGGGTACATGACTAATGAAAAACTGTTTTTT.

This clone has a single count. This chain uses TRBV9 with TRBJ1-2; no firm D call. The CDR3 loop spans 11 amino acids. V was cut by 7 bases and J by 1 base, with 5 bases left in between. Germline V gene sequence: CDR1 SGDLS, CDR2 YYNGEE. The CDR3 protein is CASASNYGYTF. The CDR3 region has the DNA TGTGCCAGCGCCAGTAACTATGGCTACACCTTC.

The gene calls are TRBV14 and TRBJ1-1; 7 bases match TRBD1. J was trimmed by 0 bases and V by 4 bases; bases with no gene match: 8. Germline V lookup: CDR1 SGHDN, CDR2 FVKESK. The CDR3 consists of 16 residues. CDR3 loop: CASSPFDRVLNTEAFF. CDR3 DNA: TGTGCCAGCAGCCCCTTCGACAGGGTTTTGAACACTGAAGCTTTCTTT.

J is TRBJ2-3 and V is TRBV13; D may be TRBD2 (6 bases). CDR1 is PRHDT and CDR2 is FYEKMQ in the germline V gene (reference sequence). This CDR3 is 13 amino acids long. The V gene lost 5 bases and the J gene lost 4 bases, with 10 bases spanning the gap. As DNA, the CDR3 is TGTGCCAGCAGCAAAGGGACTCCAGATACGCAGTATTTT. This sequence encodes CASSKGTPDTQYF.

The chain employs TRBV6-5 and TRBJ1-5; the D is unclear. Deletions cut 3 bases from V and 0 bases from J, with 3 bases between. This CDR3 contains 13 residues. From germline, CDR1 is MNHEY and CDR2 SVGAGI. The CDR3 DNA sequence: TGTGCCAGCAGTTATAATAGCAATCAGCCCCAGCATTTT. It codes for CASSYNSNQPQHF.

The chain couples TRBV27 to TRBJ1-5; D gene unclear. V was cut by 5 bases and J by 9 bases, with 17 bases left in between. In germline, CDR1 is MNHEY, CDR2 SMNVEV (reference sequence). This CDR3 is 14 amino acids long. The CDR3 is CASSPDTGFRPQHF. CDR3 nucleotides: TGTGCCAGCAGTCCCGACACGGGATTTCGGCCCCAGCATTTT.

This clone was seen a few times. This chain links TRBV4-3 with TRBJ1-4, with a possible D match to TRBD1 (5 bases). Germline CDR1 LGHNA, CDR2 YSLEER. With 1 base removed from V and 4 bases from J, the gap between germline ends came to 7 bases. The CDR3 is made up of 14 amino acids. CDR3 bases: TGCGCCAGCAGCCAAGGGACATTTAATGAAAAACTGTTTTTT. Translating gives CASSQGTFNEKLFF.

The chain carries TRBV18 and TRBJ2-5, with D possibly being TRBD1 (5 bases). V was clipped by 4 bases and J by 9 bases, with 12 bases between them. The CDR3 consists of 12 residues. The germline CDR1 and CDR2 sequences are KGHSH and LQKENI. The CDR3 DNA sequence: TGTGCCAGCTCACAGGGGCAGAGAGCCCAGTACTTC. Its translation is CASSQGQRAQYF.

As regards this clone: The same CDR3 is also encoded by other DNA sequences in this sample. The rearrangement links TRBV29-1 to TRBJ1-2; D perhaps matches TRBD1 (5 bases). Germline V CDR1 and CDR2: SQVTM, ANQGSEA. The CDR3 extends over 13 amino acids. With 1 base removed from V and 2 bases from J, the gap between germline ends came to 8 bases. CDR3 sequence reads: CSVEGGGNYGYTF. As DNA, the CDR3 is TGCAGCGTTGAAGGTGGGGGGAACTATGGCTACACCTTC.

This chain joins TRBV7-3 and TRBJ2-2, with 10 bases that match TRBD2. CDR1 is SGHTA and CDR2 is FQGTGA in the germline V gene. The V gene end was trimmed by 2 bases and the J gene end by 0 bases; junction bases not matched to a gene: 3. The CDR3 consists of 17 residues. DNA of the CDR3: TGTGCCAGCAGCTTACCTAGCGGGGGAGCGAACACCGGGGAGCTGTTTTTT. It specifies CASSLPSGGANTGELFF. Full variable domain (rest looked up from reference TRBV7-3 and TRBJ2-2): GAGVSQTPSNKVTEKGKYVELRCDPISGHTALYWYRQSLGQGPEFLIYFQGTGAADDSGLPNDRFFAVRPEGSVSTLKIQRTERGDSAVYLCASSLPSGGANTGELFFGEGSRLTVL.

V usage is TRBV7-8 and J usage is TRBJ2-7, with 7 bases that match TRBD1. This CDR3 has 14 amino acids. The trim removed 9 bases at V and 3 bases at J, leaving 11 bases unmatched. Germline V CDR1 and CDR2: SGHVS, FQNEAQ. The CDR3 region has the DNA TGTGCCAGAAACTTAGGACAGGCAAACTACGAGCAGTACTTC. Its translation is CARNLGQANYEQYF.

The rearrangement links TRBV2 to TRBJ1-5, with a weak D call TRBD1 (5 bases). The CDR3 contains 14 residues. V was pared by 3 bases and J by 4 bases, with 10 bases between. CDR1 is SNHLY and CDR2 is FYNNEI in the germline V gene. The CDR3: CASSEGRANQPQHF. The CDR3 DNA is TGTGCCAGCAGTGAGGGCAGGGCAAATCAGCCCCAGCATTTT.

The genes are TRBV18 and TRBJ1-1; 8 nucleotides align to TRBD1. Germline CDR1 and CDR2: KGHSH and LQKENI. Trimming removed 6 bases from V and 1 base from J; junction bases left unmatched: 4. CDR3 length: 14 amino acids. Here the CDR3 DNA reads TGTGCCAGCTCCCTTACAGGGGGGAACACTGAAGCTTTCTTT. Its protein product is CASSLTGGNTEAFF.

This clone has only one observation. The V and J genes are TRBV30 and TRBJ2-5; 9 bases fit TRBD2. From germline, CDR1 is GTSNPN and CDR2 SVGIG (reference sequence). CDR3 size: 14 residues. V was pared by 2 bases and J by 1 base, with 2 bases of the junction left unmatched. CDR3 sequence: CAWSIAGVQETQYF. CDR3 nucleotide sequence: TGTGCCTGGAGTATAGCGGGGGTCCAAGAGACCCAGTACTTC.

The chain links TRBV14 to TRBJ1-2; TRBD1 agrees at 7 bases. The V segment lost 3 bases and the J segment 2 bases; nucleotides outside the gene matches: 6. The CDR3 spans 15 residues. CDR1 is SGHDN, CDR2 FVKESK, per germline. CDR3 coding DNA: TGTGCCAGCAGCCACCTACAGGGGTGGAACTATGGCTACACCTTC. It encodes CASSHLQGWNYGYTF.

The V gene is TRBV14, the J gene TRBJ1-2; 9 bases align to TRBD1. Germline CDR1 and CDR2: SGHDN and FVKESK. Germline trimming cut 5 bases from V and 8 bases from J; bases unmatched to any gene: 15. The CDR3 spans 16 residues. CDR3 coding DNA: TGTGCCAGCAGCGAAAGTCGGGGACAGGGAATGAGAGGCTACACCTTC. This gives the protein CASSESRGQGMRGYTF. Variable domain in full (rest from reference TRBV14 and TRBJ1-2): EAGVTQFPSHSVIEKGQTVTLRCDPISGHDNLYWYRRVMGKEIKFLLHFVKESKQDESGMPNNRFLAERTGGTYSTLKVQPAELEDSGVYFCASSESRGQGMRGYTFGSGTRLTVV.

CDR3: CASSVPGQGEKLFF. The CDR3 DNA sequence: TGTGCCAGCAGCGTACCGGGACAGGGAGAAAAACTGTTTTTT. V is TRBV5-4 and J is TRBJ1-4; 9 bases are a match to TRBD1. The CDR3 is 14 amino acids. In germline, CDR1 is SGHNT, CDR2 YYREEE (reference sequence). The V segment lost 4 bases and the J segment 8 bases; nucleotides outside the gene matches: 6.

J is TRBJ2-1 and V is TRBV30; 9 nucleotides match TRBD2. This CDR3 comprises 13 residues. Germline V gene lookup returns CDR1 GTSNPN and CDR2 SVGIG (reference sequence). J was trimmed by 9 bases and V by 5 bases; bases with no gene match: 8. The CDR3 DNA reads TGTGCCTGGGCCGCGCGGGGGGGCAGTGAGCAGTTCTTC. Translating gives CAWAARGGSEQFF.

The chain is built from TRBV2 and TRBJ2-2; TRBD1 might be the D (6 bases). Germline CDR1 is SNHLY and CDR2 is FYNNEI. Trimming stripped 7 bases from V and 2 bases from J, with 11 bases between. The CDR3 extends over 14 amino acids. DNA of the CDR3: TGTGCCAGCACCTCACAGGGAAACACCGGGGAGCTGTTTTTT. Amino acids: CASTSQGNTGELFF.

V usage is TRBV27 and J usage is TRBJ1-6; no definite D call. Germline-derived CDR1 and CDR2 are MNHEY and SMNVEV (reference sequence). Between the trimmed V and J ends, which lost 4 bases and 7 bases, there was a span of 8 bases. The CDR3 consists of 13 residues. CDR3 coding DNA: TGTGCCAGCAGTTCCTACCTAAATTCACCCCTCCACTTT. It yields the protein CASSSYLNSPLHF.

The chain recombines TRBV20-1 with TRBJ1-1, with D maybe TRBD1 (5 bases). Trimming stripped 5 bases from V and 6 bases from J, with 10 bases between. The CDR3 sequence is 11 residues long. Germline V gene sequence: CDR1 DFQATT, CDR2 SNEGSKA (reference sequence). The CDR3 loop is CSARQISEAFF. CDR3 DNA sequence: TGCAGTGCTCGACAGATTTCTGAAGCTTTCTTT.

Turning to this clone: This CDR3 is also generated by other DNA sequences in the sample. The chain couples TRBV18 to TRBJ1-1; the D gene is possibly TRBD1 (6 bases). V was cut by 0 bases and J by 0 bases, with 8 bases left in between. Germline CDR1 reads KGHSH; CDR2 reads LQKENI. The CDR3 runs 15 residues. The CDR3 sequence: CASSPPGQLNTEAFF. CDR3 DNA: TGTGCCAGCTCACCACCAGGACAGTTGAACACTGAAGCTTTCTTT.

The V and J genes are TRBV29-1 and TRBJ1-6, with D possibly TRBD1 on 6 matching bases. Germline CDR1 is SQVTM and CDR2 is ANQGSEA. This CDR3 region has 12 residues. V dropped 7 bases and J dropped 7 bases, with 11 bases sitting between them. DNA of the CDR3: TGCAGCGCAGGGGATGCGAATTCACCCCTCCACTTT. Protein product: CSAGDANSPLHF.

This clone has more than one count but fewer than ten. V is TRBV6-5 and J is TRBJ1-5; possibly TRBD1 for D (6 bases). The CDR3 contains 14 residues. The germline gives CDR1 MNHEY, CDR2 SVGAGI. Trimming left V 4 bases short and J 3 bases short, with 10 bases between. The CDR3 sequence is CASSSGAVNQPQHF. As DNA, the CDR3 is TGTGCCAGCAGTTCAGGGGCAGTCAATCAGCCCCAGCATTTT.